The rows below give T cell receptor beta chains drawn from one sample of a study of blood T cell repertoires in COVID-19. The data were produced by immunoSEQ multiplex PCR, yet TCRdb's version contains in-frame clones alone and is incomplete. The table includes 90,000 to 120,000 clones, over 60% detected once. The sequencing input was peripheral blood. The source is an older man with acute or convalescent COVID-19. Each CDR3 is given with its conserved first and last residue. Fields, in order: clone size, D gene, J gene, V gene, CDR3 DNA, CDR3 protein. A D gene is named only where the DNA matches it firmly. Only some rows state a clone size, as once, few, many or a class for expanded clones.

- - TRBJ2-7 TRBV10-1 TGCGCCAGCGTAGGAGGTGTAAGGTCCTACGAGCAGTACTTC CASVGGVRSYEQYF
- - TRBJ1-2 TRBV27 TGTGCCAGCAGTTTAGGTGGGGGGGATGGCTACACCTTC CASSLGGGDGYTF
- - TRBJ1-2 TRBV3-1/TRBV3-2 TGTGCCAGCAGCCAAGAGAACATCTATGGCTACACCTTC CASSQENIYGYTF
once TRBD1 TRBJ2-7 TRBV29-1 TGCAGCGTGGCCCAGGACAGGTTCGAGCAGCAGTACTTC CSVAQDRFEQQYF
- - TRBJ1-1 TRBV7-2 TGTGCCAGCAGCCCGGTAACAGGGAGTACTGAAGCTTTCTTT CASSPVTGSTEAFF
- TRBD1 TRBJ2-7 TRBV5-1 TGCGCCAGCAGCTTGAATCCGGGACAGGGGGCTACCTACGAGCAGTACTTC CASSLNPGQGATYEQYF
- - TRBJ1-5 TRBV19 TGTGCCAGTAGCCCACGGGGGGAAAATCAGCCCCAGCATTTT CASSPRGENQPQHF
- - TRBJ1-1 TRBV6-5 TGTGCCAGCAGTCGACAGGCCGGGACTGAAGCTTTCTTT CASSRQAGTEAFF
- - TRBJ2-2 TRBV11-2 TGTGCCAGCAGCTTAGTCCTGAACACCGGGGAGCTGTTTTTT CASSLVLNTGELFF
- - TRBJ2-1 TRBV2 TGTGCCAGCAGTGAGGACTCCCGCTTGAATGAGCAGTTCTTC CASSEDSRLNEQFF
- TRBD1 TRBJ2-3 TRBV5-1 TGCGCCAGCAGCGGCTTGGGACAGGGGTTTTATTTT CASSGLGQGFYF
- - TRBJ1-1 TRBV5-6 TGTGCCAGCAACGGAAGGGGGAACACTGAAGCTTTCTTT CASNGRGNTEAFF
once - TRBJ2-1 TRBV2 TGTGCCAGCAGTACAGGCTTCAATGAGCAGTTCTTC CASSTGFNEQFF
- - TRBJ1-5 TRBV12-3/TRBV12-4 TGTGCCAGTGTACGCGATAGCAATCAGCCCCAGCATTTT CASVRDSNQPQHF
- - TRBJ2-2 TRBV2 TGTGCCAGCAGTGTTTTCGGGGGGAACACCGGGGAGCTGTTTTTT CASSVFGGNTGELFF
- - TRBJ1-4 TRBV11-2 TGTGCCAGCAGCTTAGACTCACAGGGCCCTAATGAAAAACTGTTTTTT CASSLDSQGPNEKLFF
once - TRBJ2-3 TRBV11-1 TGTGCCAGCAGCCTTCTAGCCCAACCCACAGATACGCAGTATTTT CASSLLAQPTDTQYF
- - TRBJ2-5 TRBV3-1/TRBV3-2 TGTGCCAGCAGCCAAGGACGGGGAAAAGAGACCCAGTACTTC CASSQGRGKETQYF
- - TRBJ2-2 TRBV23-1 TGCGCCAGCAGTCAATCGAAGGACAGCACCGGGGAGCTGTTTTTT CASSQSKDSTGELFF
- TRBD1 TRBJ2-1 TRBV5-1 TGCGCCAGCAGCCCGCAGGGGGACGCATACAATGAGCAGTTCTTC CASSPQGDAYNEQFF
- - TRBJ2-4 TRBV11-2 TGTGCCAGCAGCTTAGCGGGCGCGGGAAACATTCAGTACTTC CASSLAGAGNIQYF
few TRBD1 TRBJ2-6 TRBV10-3 TGTGCCATCAGTGAGCCACCGGGACAGGGCAACGTCCTGACTTTC CAISEPPGQGNVLTF
- - TRBJ1-5 TRBV5-1 TGCGCCAGCAGCTTGGAGCCGGGGGTCAATCAGCCCCAGCATTTT CASSLEPGVNQPQHF
- TRBD1 TRBJ2-1 TRBV6-6 TGTGCCAGCAGCCGCGGGACAGGGTACAATGAGCAGTTCTTC CASSRGTGYNEQFF
- - TRBJ2-1 TRBV3-1/TRBV3-2 TGTGCCAGCAGCCAAGATCAGGGGGCGGGGGATGAGCAGTTCTTC CASSQDQGAGDEQFF
- TRBD2 TRBJ2-5 TRBV4-2 TGTGCCAGCAGCCAAATTGCGGGGGGCGAGACCCAGTACTTC CASSQIAGGETQYF
- TRBD1 TRBJ1-4 TRBV9 TGTGCCAGCAGCGCCGATACAGGGGGCAATGAAAAACTGTTTTTT CASSADTGGNEKLFF
- - TRBJ2-2 TRBV6-5 TGTGCCAGCAGTTTTCGGACAGCCCCGGACACCGGGGAGCTGTTTTTT CASSFRTAPDTGELFF
few - TRBJ1-5 TRBV9 TGTGCCAGCAGCCCAACAGGGTATAGCAATCAGCCCCAGCATTTT CASSPTGYSNQPQHF
- - TRBJ1-1 TRBV7-2 TGTGCCAGCAGCAGGGGGGGTGACACTGAAGCTTTCTTT CASSRGGDTEAFF
- TRBD1 TRBJ2-2 TRBV9 TGTGCCAGCAGCCCGGGACAGGGGGGGGCCGGGGAGCTGTTTTTT CASSPGQGGAGELFF
- TRBD1 TRBJ2-1 TRBV6-5 TGTGCCAGCAGTTACCGGGGGGACAGGGGATACAATGAGCAGTTCTTC CASSYRGDRGYNEQFF
- TRBD1 TRBJ1-2 TRBV19 TGTGCCAGTAGTCCAGACAGGGATTACTATGGCTACACCTTC CASSPDRDYYGYTF
- TRBD1 TRBJ1-1 TRBV6-5 TGTGCCAGCAGTTACGTGTGGGACAGTTACACTGAAGCTTTCTTT CASSYVWDSYTEAFF
once - TRBJ2-1 TRBV12-3/TRBV12-4 TGTGCCAGCACGCGCGGGTCCTACAATGAGCAGTTCTTC CASTRGSYNEQFF
- TRBD1 TRBJ1-2 TRBV9 TGTGCCAGCAGCGTAGGTGGTGCAGGGGGCTTCTATGGCTACACCTTC CASSVGGAGGFYGYTF
- - TRBJ2-1 TRBV12-3/TRBV12-4 TGTGCCAGCAGCCTCGAAAGCTACCATGAGCAGTTCTTC CASSLESYHEQFF
- - TRBJ1-2 TRBV7-2 TGTGCCAGCAGCATCGCACGAACATATGGCTACACCTTC CASSIARTYGYTF
- TRBD1 TRBJ1-5 TRBV2 TGTGCCAGCAGTGATGGGACAGGGGGAAGCAATCAGCCCCAGCATTTT CASSDGTGGSNQPQHF
- TRBD1 TRBJ2-1 TRBV2 TGTGCCAGCACCGCGGCAGGGGGACGTAGGGATGAGCAGTTCTTC CASTAAGGRRDEQFF
- TRBD1 TRBJ2-1 TRBV11-2 TGTGCCAGCAGCCCGTGGACAGGGAATGAGCAGTTCTTC CASSPWTGNEQFF
once - TRBJ2-2 TRBV27 TGTGCCAGCAGACCCACGGGAACGAACACCGGGGAGCTGTTTTTT CASRPTGTNTGELFF
- TRBD1 TRBJ1-5 TRBV19 TGTGCCAGTAGTATTTCGGTAACGGGACAGGGGGCTTATAGCAATCAGCCCCAGCATTTT CASSISVTGQGAYSNQPQHF
- - TRBJ1-5 TRBV19 TGTGCCAGTACCCCAGGCCGAGAAGAGTACCAGCCCCAGCATTTT CASTPGREEYQPQHF
- TRBD2 TRBJ2-1 TRBV5-4 TGTGCCAGCAGCTTGGAACTAGCGGGGGCTTACAATGAGCAGTTCTTC CASSLELAGAYNEQFF
- TRBD1 TRBJ1-2 TRBV5-1 TGCGCCAGCAGCGAGGGACAGAACTATGGCTACACCTTC CASSEGQNYGYTF